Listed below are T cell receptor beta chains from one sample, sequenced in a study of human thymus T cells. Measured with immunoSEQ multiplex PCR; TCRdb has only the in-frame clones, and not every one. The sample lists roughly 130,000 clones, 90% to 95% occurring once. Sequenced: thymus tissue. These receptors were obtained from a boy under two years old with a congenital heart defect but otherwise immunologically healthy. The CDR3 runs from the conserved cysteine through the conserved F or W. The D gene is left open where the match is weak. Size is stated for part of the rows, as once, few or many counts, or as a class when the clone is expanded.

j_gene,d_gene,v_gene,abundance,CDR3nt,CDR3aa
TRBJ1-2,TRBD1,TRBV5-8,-,TGTGCCAGCAGCTGGACTGAGACAGGGGGCACGAACTATGGCTACACCTTC,CASSWTETGGTNYGYTF
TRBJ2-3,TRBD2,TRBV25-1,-,TGTGCCAGCAGTGAATTTCCTAGCGGGAACACAGATACGCAGTATTTT,CASSEFPSGNTDTQYF
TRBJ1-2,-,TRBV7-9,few,TGTGCCAGCAGCTTAGATCGGTATGGCTACACCTTC,CASSLDRYGYTF
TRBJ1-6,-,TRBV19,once,TGTGCCAGTAGTCCAGGGGAGAGCTCCTATAATTCACCCCTCCACTTT,CASSPGESSYNSPLHF
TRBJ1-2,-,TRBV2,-,TGTGCCAGCAGGGCCGGAGCCTCGACTTCTAACTATGGCTACACCTTC,CASRAGASTSNYGYTF
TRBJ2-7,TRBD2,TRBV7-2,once,TGTGCCAGCAGCTTAGGGACTAGCGGGGGATCCTACGAGCAGTACTTC,CASSLGTSGGSYEQYF
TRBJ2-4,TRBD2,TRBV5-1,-,TGCGCCAGCAGCGCAACTAGCGGGGGGGGCCCCCCAAGCATTCAGTACTTC,CASSATSGGGPPSIQYF
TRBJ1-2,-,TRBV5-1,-,TGCGCCAGCAGCTTACGGGGTGATAACTATGGCTACACCTTC,CASSLRGDNYGYTF
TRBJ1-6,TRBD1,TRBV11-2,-,TGTGCCAGCAGGCACACCATACAGGGGGCGGATTATTCACCCCTCCACTTT,CASRHTIQGADYSPLHF
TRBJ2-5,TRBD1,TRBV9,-,TGTGCCAGCAGCCCGCGACAGGGGGCCCAAGAGACCCAGTACTTC,CASSPRQGAQETQYF
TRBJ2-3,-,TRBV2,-,TGTGCCAGCAGTGTCTCATCGGGGGGCTTCGCAGATACGCAGTATTTT,CASSVSSGGFADTQYF
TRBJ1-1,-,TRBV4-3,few,TGCGCCAGCAGCCAAGATACCGGGAAGAACACTGAAGCTTTCTTT,CASSQDTGKNTEAFF
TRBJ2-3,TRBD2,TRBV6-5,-,TGTGCCAGCAGGTCACGGGGGGACCATGGAGATACGCAGTATTTT,CASRSRGDHGDTQYF
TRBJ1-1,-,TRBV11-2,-,TGTGCCAGCAGCCCCCGCGTTAGCCGACACCACTTT,CASSPRVSRHHF
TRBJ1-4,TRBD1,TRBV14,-,TGTGCCAGCAGCCAAGGGGACAGGGGGGGTGAAAAACTGTTTTTT,CASSQGDRGGEKLFF
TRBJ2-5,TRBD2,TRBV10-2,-,TGCGCCAGCACGGCTAGCGGGGGGGCCGAAGAGACCCAGTACTTC,CASTASGGAEETQYF
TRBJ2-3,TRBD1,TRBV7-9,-,TGTGCCAGCAGCTTAGGGGGACAGCACACAGATACGCAGTATTTT,CASSLGGQHTDTQYF
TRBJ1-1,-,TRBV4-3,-,TGCGCCAGCAGCCCATTGCGCGGGTATCCTTGGGACACTGAAGCTTTCTTT,CASSPLRGYPWDTEAFF
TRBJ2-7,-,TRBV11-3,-,TGTGCCAGCAGCCCGGGACGGAGACCCTACGAGCAGTACTTC,CASSPGRRPYEQYF
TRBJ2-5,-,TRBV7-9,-,TGTGCCAGCAGCCTTCAAGAGACCCAGTACTTC,CASSLQETQYF
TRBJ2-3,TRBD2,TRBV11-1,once,TGTGCCAGCAGCGCGGCCAGCGGGGGGGGAGATACGCAGTATTTT,CASSAASGGGDTQYF
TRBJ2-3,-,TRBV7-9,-,TGTGCCAGCAGTTCCCCCCGGGGACCGAGCACAGATACGCAGTATTTT,CASSSPRGPSTDTQYF
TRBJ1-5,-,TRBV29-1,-,TGCAGCGCGATTCAGGGGATCCATCAGCCCCAGCATTTT,CSAIQGIHQPQHF
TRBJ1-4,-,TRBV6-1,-,TGTGCCAGCAGTGTTTGGCGTCCCTCATCGACTAATGAAAAACTGTTTTTT,CASSVWRPSSTNEKLFF
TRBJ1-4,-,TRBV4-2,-,TGTGCCAGCAGTCAGGGGTCGACTAATGAAAAACTGTTTTTT,CASSQGSTNEKLFF
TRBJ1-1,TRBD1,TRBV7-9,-,TGTGCCAGCAGCTTAGCGGGGACAGGGGATATGAACACTGAAGCTTTCTTT,CASSLAGTGDMNTEAFF
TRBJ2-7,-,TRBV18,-,TGTGCCAGCTCACCCGGAGGGGGAGACTACGAGCAGTACTTC,CASSPGGGDYEQYF
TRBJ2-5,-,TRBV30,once,TGTGCCTGGAGGAAGTTACAAGAGACCCAGTACTTC,CAWRKLQETQYF